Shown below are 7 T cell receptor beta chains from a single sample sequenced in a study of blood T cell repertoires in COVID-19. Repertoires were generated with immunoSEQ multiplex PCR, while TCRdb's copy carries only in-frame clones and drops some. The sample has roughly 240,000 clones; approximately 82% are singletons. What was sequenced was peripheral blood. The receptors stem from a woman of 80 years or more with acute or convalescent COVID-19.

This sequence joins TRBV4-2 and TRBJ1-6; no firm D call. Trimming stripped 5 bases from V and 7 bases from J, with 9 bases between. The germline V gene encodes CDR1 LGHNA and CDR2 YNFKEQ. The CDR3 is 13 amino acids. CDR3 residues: CASSKDWNSPLHF. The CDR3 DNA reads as TGTGCCAGCAGCAAGGACTGGAATTCACCCCTCCACTTT.

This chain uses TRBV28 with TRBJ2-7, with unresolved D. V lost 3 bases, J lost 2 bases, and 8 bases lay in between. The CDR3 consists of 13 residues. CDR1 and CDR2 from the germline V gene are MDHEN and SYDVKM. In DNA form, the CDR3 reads TGTGCCAGCAGTTTGGGCAGCACCTACGAGCAGTACTTC. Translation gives CASSLGSTYEQYF.

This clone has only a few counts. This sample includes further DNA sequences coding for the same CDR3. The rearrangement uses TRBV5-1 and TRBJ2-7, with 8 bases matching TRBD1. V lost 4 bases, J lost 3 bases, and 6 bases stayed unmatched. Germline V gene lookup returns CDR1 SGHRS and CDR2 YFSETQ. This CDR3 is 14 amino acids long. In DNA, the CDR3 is TGCGCCAGCAGCCTCGGACAGGGTGGCTACGAGCAGTACTTC. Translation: CASSLGQGGYEQYF.

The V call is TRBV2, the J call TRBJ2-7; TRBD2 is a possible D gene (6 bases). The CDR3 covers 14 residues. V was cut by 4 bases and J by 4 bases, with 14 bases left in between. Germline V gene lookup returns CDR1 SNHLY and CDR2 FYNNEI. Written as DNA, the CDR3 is TGTGCCAGCAGTGGGAGGGGCCAGGGTTACGAGCAGTACTTC. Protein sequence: CASSGRGQGYEQYF.

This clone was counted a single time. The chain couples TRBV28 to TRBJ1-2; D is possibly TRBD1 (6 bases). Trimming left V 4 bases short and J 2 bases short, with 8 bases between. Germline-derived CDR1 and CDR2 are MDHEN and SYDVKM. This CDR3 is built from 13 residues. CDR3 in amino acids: CASSSGANYGYTF. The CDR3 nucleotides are TGTGCCAGCAGTTCAGGGGCGAACTATGGCTACACCTTC.

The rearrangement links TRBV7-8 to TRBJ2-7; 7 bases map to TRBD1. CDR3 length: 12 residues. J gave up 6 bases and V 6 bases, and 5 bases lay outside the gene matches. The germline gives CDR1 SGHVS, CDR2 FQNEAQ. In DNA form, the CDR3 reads TGTGCCAGCAGATCTACAGGGGCCGAGCAGTACTTC. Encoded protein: CASRSTGAEQYF.

DNA of the CDR3: TGTGCCAGCAGCTTATTTCCGGTGAACACTGAAGCTTTCTTT. Protein: CASSLFPVNTEAFF. The chain employs TRBV7-2 and TRBJ1-1; D remains unclear. V dropped 2 bases and J dropped 0 bases, with 7 bases sitting between them. The CDR3 runs 14 residues. Germline V gene lookup returns CDR1 SGHTA and CDR2 FQGNSA.